The rows below give T cell receptor beta chains drawn from one sample of a study of graft-versus-host responses after intestinal transplantation. No antigen has been assigned to these receptors. The repertoire was sequenced with immunoSEQ multiplex PCR; TCRdb's copy has only in-frame clones and lacks some. The table includes some 90,000 clones, about nine tenths detected once. The sample was unstimulated CD4+ T cells sorted from spleen or lymph node cells, taken before intestinal transplant. The receptors originated from a human donor who received an intestinal transplant. The CDR3 runs from the conserved cysteine through the conserved F or W. Each record gives: J gene, V gene, D gene, clone size, CDR3 DNA, CDR3 protein. The D gene is left open where the match is weak. Only some rows state a clone size, as once, few, many or a class for expanded clones.

TRBJ1-1 | TRBV6-5 | . | . | TGTGCCAGCAGGCCCGACGTTAGCACTGAAGCTTTCTTT | CASRPDVSTEAFF
TRBJ1-1 | TRBV27 | . | . | TGTGCCAGCAGTGCCACAACAGGTCTCCTAGGGTTTCCCCCAGGACTGAACACTGAAGCTTTCTTT | CASSATTGLLGFPPGLNTEAFF
TRBJ1-3 | TRBV21-1 | . | once | . | CASSKRSGTEGTFGSGNTIYF
TRBJ2-7 | TRBV7-6 | . | once | TGTGCCAGCAGCTTAGGGGGCGAGGAGCAGTACTTC | CASSLGGEEQYF
TRBJ2-7 | TRBV9 | TRBD1 | . | TGTGCCAGCAGCGAAACAGGGGACCAGTACTTC | CASSETGDQYF
TRBJ1-2 | TRBV7-9 | . | . | TGTGCCAGCAGCTTAGGCGGGGGCGATGGCTACACCTTC | CASSLGGGDGYTF
TRBJ1-1 | TRBV28 | . | . | TGTGCCAGCACCTCAGGGTCAGGGTTTAACACTGAAGCTTTCTTT | CASTSGSGFNTEAFF
TRBJ1-5 | TRBV28 | TRBD1 | . | TGTGCCAGCAGTTCCCCGGACAGGGCGAGCAATCAGCCCCAGCATTTT | CASSSPDRASNQPQHF
TRBJ2-7 | TRBV13 | TRBD2 | . | TGTGCCAGCAGCCTACTAGCGGGAGCGTCTGAGCAGTACTTC | CASSLLAGASEQYF
TRBJ1-4 | TRBV6-6 | . | few | TGTGCCAGCAATAAACAGGGTACGGATGAAAAACTGTTTTTT | CASNKQGTDEKLFF
TRBJ2-3 | TRBV11-2 | . | . | TGTGCCAGCAGCCGCGTGGGGAGACGCACAGATACGCAGTATTTT | CASSRVGRRTDTQYF
TRBJ2-5 | TRBV29-1 | . | . | TGCAGCGTTGGAAGGGGAAGCCAAGAGACCCAGTACTTC | CSVGRGSQETQYF
TRBJ2-7 | TRBV25-1 | . | . | TGTGCCAGCAGTGACGTGACAGTCTATTACGAGCAGTACTTC | CASSDVTVYYEQYF
TRBJ2-1 | TRBV11-3 | . | . | TGTGCCAGCAGCTTCTCGCGGACGCACAATGAGCAGTTCTTC | CASSFSRTHNEQFF
TRBJ2-4 | TRBV6-5 | . | . | TGTGCCAGCAGTTACTCGGGTGCCTCGAAGAACATTCAGTACTTC | CASSYSGASKNIQYF
TRBJ2-1 | TRBV5-1 | TRBD2 | . | TGCGCCAGCAGCTTGGTGGTTTCGGGAGGGTGGGAGTTCTTC | CASSLVVSGGWEFF
TRBJ1-4 | TRBV19 | . | few | TGTGCCAGTAGTATACGAGCCTCCGGTGGAAAACTGTTTTTT | CASSIRASGGKLFF
TRBJ2-5 | TRBV5-1 | . | once | TGCGCCAGCAGTTTCAGACTAGGGCGGTTAGAGACCCAGTACTTC | CASSFRLGRLETQYF
TRBJ1-1 | TRBV4-2 | . | . | TGTGCCAGCAGCCTCAAGAGGGGGAACACTGAAGCTTTCTTT | CASSLKRGNTEAFF
TRBJ1-4 | TRBV5-1 | . | . | TGCGCCAGCAGCTCCAGGGGCGGTAATGAAAAACTGTTTTTT | CASSSRGGNEKLFF
TRBJ2-1 | TRBV9 | TRBD1 | . | TGTGCCAGCAGCCCCGGGACAGGAGTTTACAATGAGCAGTTCTTC | CASSPGTGVYNEQFF
TRBJ2-2 | TRBV10-3 | TRBD1 | . | TGTGCCATCAGTGATGCGGGACAGGGGTTAACCGGGGAGCTGTTTTTT | CAISDAGQGLTGELFF
TRBJ1-5 | TRBV2 | . | . | TGTGCCAGCAAGAGGGGGGCAATAGAGCCCCAGCATTTT | CASKRGAIEPQHF
TRBJ2-1 | TRBV7-8 | . | . | TGTGCCAGCAGCCTCCTGGGGCTTAACTCCTACAATGAGCAGTTCTTC | CASSLLGLNSYNEQFF
TRBJ2-1 | TRBV10-3 | TRBD2 | . | TGTGCCATCAGTGATGTTAGCGGGAGTGGTTTAGTTGAGCAGTTCTTC | CAISDVSGSGLVEQFF
TRBJ2-5 | TRBV2 | . | . | TGTGCCAGCAGTGAAGGGGGCCAAGAGACCCAGTACTTC | CASSEGGQETQYF
TRBJ2-7 | TRBV7-9 | . | . | TGTGCCAGCAGCTTAGCGGCCCGAGGAGAGCAGTACTTC | CASSLAARGEQYF
TRBJ2-1 | TRBV2 | TRBD2 | . | TGTGCCTGCAGACTAGCGGGGAACAATGAGCAGTTCTTC | CACRLAGNNEQFF
TRBJ1-1 | TRBV7-9 | . | . | TGTGCCAGCAGCTTAGGTTCGGCCGTGGGCACTGAAGCTTTCTTT | CASSLGSAVGTEAFF
TRBJ2-7 | TRBV6-1 | . | . | TGTGCCACCGGTAGGGACCGAGCCTACGAGCAGTACTTC | CATGRDRAYEQYF
TRBJ2-5 | TRBV5-1 | . | once | TGCGCCAGCAGCTTGGCTTTTGAAGAGACCCAGTACTTC | CASSLAFEETQYF
TRBJ2-7 | TRBV6-5 | . | . | TGTGCCAGCTTGGGACCGGGGTCCTACGAGCAGTACTTC | CASLGPGSYEQYF
TRBJ1-5 | TRBV27 | . | once | TGTGCCAGCAGTTCCATGGTCTCTCCACAGATGCCCCAGCATTTT | CASSSMVSPQMPQHF
TRBJ2-7 | TRBV5-1 | . | . | TGCGCCAGCAGCTTCAAGGACGGTTTACGGGAGCAGTACTTC | CASSFKDGLREQYF
TRBJ2-1 | TRBV15 | . | . | TGTGCCACCAGCAGAGATCCGCCAGGCTCCTACAATGAGCAGTTCTTC | CATSRDPPGSYNEQFF
TRBJ1-5 | TRBV5-5 | TRBD1 | . | TGTGCCAGCAGCCCCTTACCCAGTACCAGGGGGAACAATCAGCCCCAGCATTTT | CASSPLPSTRGNNQPQHF
TRBJ2-7 | TRBV30 | TRBD1 | . | TGTGCCTGGAGAGCTAGACAGGGTGCCTTGTCCTACGAGCAGTACTTC | CAWRARQGALSYEQYF
TRBJ2-6 | TRBV9 | . | . | TGTGCCAGTACATTCACTCATTCTGGGGCTAACGTCCTGACTTTC | CASTFTHSGANVLTF
TRBJ2-5 | TRBV5-1 | . | . | TGCGCCAGCAGTCTGGAGGGACACCGGGCCCAGTACTTC | CASSLEGHRAQYF
TRBJ2-2 | TRBV7-2 | . | . | TGTGCCAGCAGCTTAGTTAGGGGACAGTATAGCGGGACCGGGGAGCTGTTTTTT | CASSLVRGQYSGTGELFF
TRBJ1-6 | TRBV27 | . | . | TGTGCCAGCAGTATCGGACTGATGTCCTATAATTCACCCCTCCACTTT | CASSIGLMSYNSPLHF
TRBJ2-2 | TRBV19 | . | . | TGTGCCAGTAGTTCCTGGAACACCGGGGAGCTGTTTTTT | CASSSWNTGELFF
TRBJ2-6 | TRBV4-2 | TRBD2 | . | TGTGCCAGCAGCCTTGGGACTAGTCCCAACGTCCTGACTTTC | CASSLGTSPNVLTF
TRBJ1-5 | TRBV27 | TRBD1 | . | TGTGCCAGCAGTTCCGCCCCCGGGACAGCCATCAATCAGCCCCAGCATTTT | CASSSAPGTAINQPQHF
TRBJ1-2 | TRBV15 | TRBD1 | . | TGTGCCACCAGCAGAGCCCTTGGGACAGGGAATTTTGGCTACACCTTC | CATSRALGTGNFGYTF
TRBJ2-7 | TRBV6-5 | TRBD2 | . | TGTGCCAGCCGTATAGCGGGACCAAACTACGAGCAGTACTTC | CASRIAGPNYEQYF
TRBJ2-2 | TRBV7-3 | TRBD2 | . | TGTGCCAGCAGCCGGACTAGCGGGGCTGTGACCGGGGAGCTGTTTTTT | CASSRTSGAVTGELFF
TRBJ2-5 | TRBV5-1 | TRBD2 | . | TGCGCCAGCAGCATACTAGCGGGAGCGGGGGAGACCCAGTACTTC | CASSILAGAGETQYF
TRBJ2-7 | TRBV5-1 | TRBD2 | . | TGCGCCAGCAGCTTGGGCCTAGCGGGGCCCTACGAGCAGTACTTC | CASSLGLAGPYEQYF
TRBJ2-1 | TRBV6-1 | . | . | TGTGCCAGCAGCTGGGACCTTTGGGTCGATGAGCAGTTCTTC | CASSWDLWVDEQFF
TRBJ2-3 | TRBV5-6 | TRBD1 | . | TGTGCCAGCAGAGGACAGGCAATCACAGATACGCAGTATTTT | CASRGQAITDTQYF
TRBJ2-1 | TRBV4-1 | . | . | TGCGCCAGCAGCTCGCGACTAGGCATATACACTGAGCAGTTCTTC | CASSSRLGIYTEQFF
TRBJ1-4 | TRBV6-5 | . | once | TGTGCCAGCAGTTCGGTCAGTGTGAATAATGAAAAACTGTTTTTT | CASSSVSVNNEKLFF
TRBJ1-1 | TRBV6-5 | . | . | TGTGCCAGCAGAACGACAGCAAGTGAAGCTTTCTTT | CASRTTASEAFF
TRBJ2-1 | TRBV28 | . | . | TGTGCCAGCAGTTTTTCCGGTGAGCAGTTCTTC | CASSFSGEQFF
TRBJ2-4 | TRBV10-3 | . | . | TGTGCCATCAGTGACTTGAACATTCAGTACTTC | CAISDLNIQYF
TRBJ2-5 | TRBV6-1 | . | . | TGTGCCAGCAAGTTAATACCACCCCGCCAAGAGACCCAGTACTTC | CASKLIPPRQETQYF
TRBJ2-2 | TRBV12-5 | . | . | TGTGCTAGTGGTTTGGGAGCTTGGGGGACCGGGGAGCTGTTTTTT | CASGLGAWGTGELFF
TRBJ1-1 | TRBV5-1 | TRBD1 | . | TGCGCCAGCAGCTCGGGACAGCCGGACACTGAAGCTTTCTTT | CASSSGQPDTEAFF